This T cell receptor beta chain is from a study of blood T cell repertoires in COVID-19. As for the study in general: Whether acute or convalescent, the COVID-19 samples came from the United States, Italy and Spain.

Here immunoSEQ multiplex PCR was the method, and the copy in TCRdb shows in-frame clones only, minus some. The sample carries approximately 290,000 clones, 80% to 95% recorded once. The receptor was isolated from a woman in her thirties who had recovered from COVID-19. Input material: PBMCs or T cells enriched from blood (not recorded which).

This CDR3 is CATGEDTQYF. In DNA, the CDR3 is TGTGCCACAGGGGAGGATACGCAGTATTTT. J is TRBJ2-3 and V is TRBV10-3, with a possible D match to TRBD1 (6 bases). V was trimmed by 10 bases and J by 6 bases, leaving 8 bases between them. Germline CDR1 is ENHRY and CDR2 is SYGVKD. The CDR3 runs 10 residues.